This paragraph covers one TCR beta chain sequence. This record comes from a study of shared T cell receptors in the human thymus. Sequencing was performed with immunoSEQ multiplex PCR; in TCRdb, only in-frame clones are kept and a portion is missing. The table lists hundreds of thousands of clones, 95% of them singletons. Sequencing used thymocytes. This sequence was found in a human donor.

CDR3: CATSCTTGTTNEKLFF. The CDR3 DNA reads TGTGCCACCAGCTGTACGACAGGGACTACTAATGAAAAACTGTTTTTT. The V call is TRBV15, the J call TRBJ1-4, with TRBD1 matching 7 bases. The CDR3 length is 16 residues. Unmatched junction bases numbered 8, after V lost 5 bases and J lost 2 bases. The germline CDR1 and CDR2 sequences are LNHNV and YYDKDF (reference sequence).